This TCR beta chain was identified during a study of blood T cell repertoires in COVID-19. About this clone itself: A junction end diverges from the germline sequence, so it may reflect a read error.

The assay was immunoSEQ multiplex PCR, and TCRdb's table has in-frame clones only and misses some. The data show about 480,000 clones, with roughly 90% seen just once and 1.5% to 2% held by the top ten. Per the germline V gene, CDR1 is LGHNT and CDR2 is FRNRAP. The CDR3 contains 16 residues. Symptom resolution, clearance, or two negative PCRs marked the recovered donors of Cohort 3. The chain has TRBV12-5 and TRBJ2-7; 7 bases map to TRBD1. The TCR originated in a woman in her thirties or forties who had recovered from COVID-19. The specimen sequenced was PBMCs or T cells enriched from blood (not recorded which). In nucleotides, the CDR3 is TGTGCTAGTGGCTTGGAAAACCGGGACAGCACCTACGAGCAGTACTTC. This encodes CASGLENRDSTYEQYF.